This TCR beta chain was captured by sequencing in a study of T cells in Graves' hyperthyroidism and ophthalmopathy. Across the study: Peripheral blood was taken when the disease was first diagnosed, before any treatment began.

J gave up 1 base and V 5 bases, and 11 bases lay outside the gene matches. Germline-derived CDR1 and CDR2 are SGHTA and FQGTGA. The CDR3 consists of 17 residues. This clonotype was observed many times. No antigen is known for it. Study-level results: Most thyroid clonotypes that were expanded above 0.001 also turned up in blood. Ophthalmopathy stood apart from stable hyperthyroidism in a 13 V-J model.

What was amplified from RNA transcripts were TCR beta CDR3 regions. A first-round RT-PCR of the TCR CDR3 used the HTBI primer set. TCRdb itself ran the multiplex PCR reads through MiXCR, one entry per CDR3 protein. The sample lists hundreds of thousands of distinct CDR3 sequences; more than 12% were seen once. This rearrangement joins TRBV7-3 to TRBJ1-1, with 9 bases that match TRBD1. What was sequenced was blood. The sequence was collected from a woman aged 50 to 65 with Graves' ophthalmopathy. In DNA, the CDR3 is TGTGCCAGCAGCCCCTACAACGTACAGGGGGCGAACACTGAAGCTTTCTTT. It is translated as CASSPYNVQGANTEAFF.